This passage covers 28 T cell receptor beta chains from one sample sequenced in a study of shared clonotypes between healthy human individuals. Profiled with immunoSEQ multiplex PCR; TCRdb holds only in-frame clones, not every one. This table holds around 550,000 clones, 85% to 95% found once. Naive-designated CD8 cells lacked CD45RO, were positively enriched for CCR7, and omitted terminally differentiated effector memory CD45RA+ cells. Sequenced material: naive CD8+ T cells sorted from blood. The origin of the receptors is a woman in her twenties or thirties in good health.

This clone showed up just a few times. Different DNA sequences within this sample yield the same CDR3. The chain combines TRBV5-4 with TRBJ2-7; D is unresolved. The CDR3 has 11 residues. V dropped 5 bases and J dropped 7 bases, with 10 bases sitting between them. CDR1 SGHNT and CDR2 YYREEE come from the germline V gene (reference sequence). DNA of the CDR3: TGTGCCAGCAGTGGAGTTGCGGAGCAGTACTTC. This gives the protein CASSGVAEQYF.

V and J are TRBV6-1 and TRBJ1-1, with a weak D call TRBD1 (6 bases). CDR1 is MNHNS and CDR2 is SASEGT in the germline V gene. The CDR3 loop spans 10 amino acids. V was pared by 10 bases and J by 5 bases, with 8 bases between. The CDR3 reads CATGQTEAFF. Here the CDR3 DNA reads TGTGCCACTGGACAGACTGAAGCTTTCTTT.

The genes are TRBV13 and TRBJ2-3; 9 bases fit TRBD2. V gave up 5 bases and J gave up 1 base; unmatched junction bases: 4. The CDR3 runs 15 residues. CDR1 and CDR2 (germline): PRHDT, FYEKMQ (reference sequence). Here the CDR3 DNA reads TGTGCCAGCAGCCCTTGGACTAGCGGCACAGATACGCAGTATTTT. As protein: CASSPWTSGTDTQYF.

The V gene is TRBV12-5, the J gene TRBJ2-1, with a possible D match to TRBD2 (6 bases). The V and J ends lost 6 bases and 4 bases respectively, with 19 bases between them. Germline V gene sequence: CDR1 LGHNT, CDR2 FRNRAP. This CDR3 comprises 16 residues. The CDR3 DNA reads as TGTGCTAGTGGATTAGACGCCAGCGGGTTGTACAATGAGCAGTTCTTC. Translation: CASGLDASGLYNEQFF. Together with reference TRBV12-5 and TRBJ2-1, the CDR3 gives the full variable domain: DARVTQTPRHKVTEMGQEVTMRCQPILGHNTVFWYRQTMMQGLELLAYFRNRAPLDDSGMPKDRFSAEMPDATLATLKIQPSEPRDSAVYFCASGLDASGLYNEQFFGPGTRLTVL.

This clone came up once. This sequence joins TRBV11-2 and TRBJ2-7, with D unresolved. Per germline, CDR1 SGHAT and CDR2 FQNNGV. This CDR3 is built from 12 residues. Deletions cut 3 bases from V and 4 bases from J, with 7 bases between. The CDR3 nucleotides are TGTGCCAGCAGCTTCGCCGCATACGAGCAGTACTTC. This sequence encodes CASSFAAYEQYF. Full variable domain (remainder filled in from reference TRBV11-2 and TRBJ2-7): EAGVAQSPRYKIIEKRQSVAFWCNPISGHATLYWYQQILGQGPKLLIQFQNNGVVDDSQLPKDRFSAERLKGVDSTLKIQPAKLEDSAVYLCASSFAAYEQYFGPGTRLTVT.

This sequence joins TRBV5-6 and TRBJ2-7; D gene uncertain. The germline gives CDR1 SGHDT, CDR2 YYEEEE. V was trimmed by 7 bases and J by 0 bases, leaving 17 bases between them. The CDR3 is made up of 15 amino acids. For the CDR3, the DNA is TGTGCCAGCGTAGCCTGGACCGAAAGCTCCTACGAGCAGTACTTC. Translation: CASVAWTESSYEQYF. Full variable domain (missing parts from reference TRBV5-6 and TRBJ2-7): DAGVTQSPTHLIKTRGQQVTLRCSPKSGHDTVSWYQQALGQGPQFIFQYYEEEERQRGNFPDRFSGHQFPNYSSELNVNALLLGDSALYLCASVAWTESSYEQYFGPGTRLTVT.

As DNA, the CDR3 is TGTGCCACCAGCAAGAGAGGGCTGAGCTCTGGAAACACCATATATTTT. The encoded protein is CATSKRGLSSGNTIYF. The rearrangement uses TRBV15 and TRBJ1-3, with D unresolved. Trimming cost V 4 bases and J 0 bases, with 13 bases left between them. This CDR3 has 16 amino acids. The V gene's germline CDR1 is LNHNV and CDR2 YYDKDF (reference sequence). Based on the CDR3 plus reference TRBV15 and TRBJ1-3, the full variable domain is DAMVIQNPRYQVTQFGKPVTLSCSQTLNHNVMYWYQQKSSQAPKLLFHYYDKDFNNEADTPDNFQSRRPNTSFCFLDIRSPGLGDTAMYLCATSKRGLSSGNTIYFGEGSWLTVV.

Comments on this clone: Additional DNA sequences in this sample encode the identical CDR3. CDR3 protein: CASSLAPYEQYF. CDR3 in DNA: TGTGCCAGCAGCTTAGCTCCCTACGAGCAGTACTTC. The chain couples TRBV7-9 to TRBJ2-7, with no clear D. The germline V gene has CDR1 SEHNR and CDR2 FQNEAQ (reference sequence). CDR3 size: 12 residues. The V end was cut by 0 bases, the J end by 2 bases, with 2 bases between.

The chain joins TRBV4-1 to TRBJ2-7; no reliable D call. Germline CDR1 is MGHRA and CDR2 is YSYEKL. V was shortened by 5 bases and J by 1 base, with 9 bases between the two germline ends. This CDR3 comprises 13 residues. CDR3 DNA sequence: TGCGCCAGCAGCAGTGACGGATCCTACGAGCAGTACTTC. Its translation is CASSSDGSYEQYF.

This rearrangement joins TRBV27 to TRBJ2-5; D might be TRBD1 or TRBD2, each matching 5 bases. The J call may be in error: the DNA end matches TRBJ2-7 better. CDR1 is MNHEY and CDR2 is SMNVEV in the germline V gene (reference sequence). The CDR3 runs to 13 residues. CDR3 nucleotide sequence: TGTGCCAGCAGGCCGGGACCTAACTACGAGCAGTACTTC. Translated, it gives CASRPGPNYEQYF.

The chain joins TRBV7-2 to TRBJ1-4; TRBD1 agrees at 7 bases. The length of the CDR3 is 14 residues. CDR1 is SGHTA and CDR2 is FQGNSA in the germline V gene. V was clipped by 4 bases and J by 4 bases; unmatched bases: 3. The CDR3, as DNA: TGTGCCAGCAGCTCCAGGGGGGATAATGAAAAACTGTTTTTT. Translating it yields CASSSRGDNEKLFF. Full variable domain (missing parts from reference TRBV7-2 and TRBJ1-4): GAGVSQSPSNKVTEKGKDVELRCDPISGHTALYWYRQSLGQGLEFLIYFQGNSAPDKSGLPSDRFSAERTGGSVSTLTIQRTQQEDSAVYLCASSSRGDNEKLFFGSGTQLSVL.

The chain employs TRBV29-1 and TRBJ1-1; no clear D gene. Germline CDR1 SQVTM, CDR2 ANQGSEA. The CDR3 has 14 residues. V shed 4 bases and J shed 1 base, with 13 bases lying between them. The CDR3 spells CSVGTRVGNTEAFF. CDR3 DNA sequence: TGCAGCGTTGGTACGAGGGTCGGGAACACTGAAGCTTTCTTT.

This clone is a singleton in its sample. Relative to the germline gene, one junction end is altered; a read error may explain this. V gene TRBV5-1 combines with J gene TRBJ2-2, with 9 bases aligning to TRBD2. The CDR3 loop spans 15 amino acids. Germline CDR1 SGHRS, CDR2 YFSETQ. In DNA, the CDR3 is TGCGCCAGCAGCGGACGCGGGAGGGCCACCTGGGAGCTGTTTTTT. Translation: CASSGRGRATWELFF.

This chain uses TRBV27 with TRBJ2-1; 13 bases match TRBD2. Germline V gene sequence: CDR1 MNHEY, CDR2 SMNVEV (reference sequence). V shed 4 bases, J shed 8 bases, and the junction held 5 bases outside the gene matches. This CDR3 spans 15 amino acids. This chain's CDR3 is CASSSGLAGSHEQFF. The CDR3 DNA is TGTGCCAGCAGTTCGGGACTAGCGGGAAGCCATGAGCAGTTCTTC.

The rearrangement joins TRBV4-1 to TRBJ2-1, with D unclear. V was pared by 4 bases and J by 8 bases, with 12 bases between. CDR1 and CDR2 from the germline V gene are MGHRA and YSYEKL. This CDR3 is built from 13 residues. In nucleotides, the CDR3 is TGCGCCAGCAGCCCAAGGGTGGGTTATGAGCAGTTCTTC. This sequence encodes CASSPRVGYEQFF.

This sequence joins TRBV7-9 and TRBJ1-1; possible D gene TRBD1, 6 bases. Trimming left V 1 base short and J 4 bases short, with 10 bases between. Germline V gene sequence: CDR1 SEHNR, CDR2 FQNEAQ (reference sequence). This CDR3 is 14 amino acids long. The CDR3 DNA reads as TGTGCCAGCAGCTTAGTATTGGGGGCCACTGAAGCTTTCTTT. Protein sequence: CASSLVLGATEAFF.

The chain carries TRBV28 and TRBJ2-1; TRBD2 is a possible D gene (5 bases). The CDR3 has 16 residues. In germline, CDR1 is MDHEN, CDR2 SYDVKM. Trimming left V 4 bases short and J 4 bases short, with 17 bases between. The CDR3 is CASSSFWETTYNEQFF. DNA of the CDR3: TGTGCCAGCAGTTCCTTTTGGGAGACCACTTACAATGAGCAGTTCTTC.

The chain couples TRBV18 to TRBJ2-4; D is unresolved. Germline-derived CDR1 and CDR2 are KGHSH and LQKENI. CDR3 length: 14 amino acids. V was pared by 4 bases and J by 1 base, with 8 bases between. CDR3 amino acids: CASSQPPAKNIQYF. CDR3 nucleotide sequence: TGTGCCAGCTCACAACCCCCGGCCAAAAACATTCAGTACTTC.

The chain couples TRBV27 to TRBJ2-5; D is tentatively TRBD1 or TRBD2 (5 bases each). Germline lookup yields CDR1 MNHEY and CDR2 SMNVEV (reference sequence). The germline V and J ends were trimmed by 3 bases and 5 bases, with 13 bases remaining between them. The length of the CDR3 is 14 residues. The CDR3 nucleotides read TGTGCCAGCAGTTTCCCCGGGGCAAGGGAGACCCAGTACTTC. It specifies CASSFPGARETQYF.

This rearrangement joins TRBV23-1 to TRBJ2-7; tentative D call: TRBD1 (7 bases). TRBV23-1 is recorded as an ORF, its role being uncertain. V was pared by 3 bases and J by 0 bases, with 12 bases between. The CDR3 runs to 15 residues. CDR3 DNA: TGCGCCAGCAGTCATGGGGGGACAGACTCCTACGAGCAGTACTTC. Translation gives CASSHGGTDSYEQYF.

V is TRBV7-2 and J is TRBJ2-5, with TRBD1 identical over 7 bases. The CDR3 runs 16 residues. J was trimmed by 5 bases and V by 5 bases; bases with no gene match: 14. CDR1 is SGHTA and CDR2 is FQGNSA in the germline V gene. This CDR3 reads CASSHTKTGFRETQYF. Written as DNA, the CDR3 is TGTGCCAGCAGCCACACGAAGACAGGGTTTAGGGAGACCCAGTACTTC.

J is TRBJ2-1 and V is TRBV28, with D uncertain. CDR1 is MDHEN and CDR2 is SYDVKM in the germline V gene. The ends were cut back, 6 bases at V and 10 bases at J, with 16 bases in the middle. This CDR3 is built from 13 residues. CDR3 region: CASSPGFIDEQFF. CDR3 bases: TGTGCCAGCAGCCCTGGTTTTATTGACGAGCAGTTCTTC.

This chain links TRBV19 with TRBJ2-7; 7 bases are shared with TRBD1. The V gene's germline CDR1 is LNHDA and CDR2 SQIVND (reference sequence). This CDR3 comprises 15 residues. Trimming at V came to 5 bases and at J to 0 bases, leaving 7 bases not matched to a gene. This chain's CDR3 is CASSYETGISYEQYF. Written as DNA, the CDR3 is TGTGCCAGTAGTTACGAGACAGGGATCTCCTACGAGCAGTACTTC.

The chain links TRBV6-6 to TRBJ2-5, with D maybe TRBD2 (5 bases). V lost 2 bases and J 3 bases, leaving 7 bases between the germline ends. The CDR3 is made up of 13 amino acids. Germline V gene sequence: CDR1 MNHNY, CDR2 SVGAGI (reference sequence). CDR3 sequence: CASSYVGEETQYF. The CDR3 nucleotides are TGTGCCAGCAGTTACGTGGGAGAAGAGACCCAGTACTTC.

The chain carries TRBV6-1 and TRBJ1-3; 7 nucleotides agree with TRBD1. From germline, CDR1 is MNHNS and CDR2 SASEGT. The CDR3 is 15 amino acids. Losses at the gene ends were 6 bases for V and 0 bases for J; bases not matched to a gene: 5. CDR3 coding DNA: TGTGCCAGCAGGAACCGGGACAGCTCTGGAAACACCATATATTTT. Protein sequence: CASRNRDSSGNTIYF.

The chain combines TRBV6-6 with TRBJ1-4; D is uncertain. This CDR3 comprises 12 residues. The germline V gene encodes CDR1 MNHNY and CDR2 SVGAGI (reference sequence). The V end lost 0 bases, the J end lost 8 bases, and 4 bases lay between the germline ends. The CDR3 spells CASSYSREKLFF. CDR3 nucleotides: TGTGCCAGCAGTTACTCGAGGGAAAAACTGTTTTTT.

This chain uses TRBV15 with TRBJ1-1; a weak D match, TRBD1 (6 bases). V was clipped by 0 bases and J by 4 bases, with 12 bases between them. The CDR3 runs to 15 residues. Germline V CDR1 and CDR2: LNHNV, YYDKDF (reference sequence). CDR3: CATSREPGASTEAFF. The DNA of the CDR3 is TGTGCCACCAGCAGAGAACCGGGGGCTAGCACTGAAGCTTTCTTT. Based on the CDR3 plus reference TRBV15 and TRBJ1-1, the full variable domain is DAMVIQNPRYQVTQFGKPVTLSCSQTLNHNVMYWYQQKSSQAPKLLFHYYDKDFNNEADTPDNFQSRRPNTSFCFLDIRSPGLGDTAMYLCATSREPGASTEAFFGQGTRLTVV.

In its sample, this clone was seen once. The rearrangement links TRBV27 to TRBJ1-2, with D perhaps matching TRBD1 (6 bases). The CDR3 totals 15 residues. The germline V and J ends were trimmed by 4 bases and 6 bases, with 18 bases remaining between them. Germline assignment: CDR1 MNHEY and CDR2 SMNVEV (reference sequence). CDR3 in amino acids: CASSYSGGASDGYTF. CDR3 DNA sequence: TGTGCCAGCAGTTATTCCGGGGGCGCATCCGATGGCTACACCTTC.